This T cell receptor (beta chain) came from a study of CD8 T cells in ankylosing spondylitis. Study-wide points: The study identified a TCR beta motif of fewer than 10 highly homologous variants that appeared characteristic of ankylosing spondylitis blood.

TCRdb analysed the 5' RACE reads with MiXCR anew, one entry per CDR3 protein. The sample includes roughly 670,000 distinct CDR3 sequences, 15% to 20% of them seen just once. For this clonotype: The antigen remains undetermined. A junction end diverges from the germline sequence, so it may reflect a read error.

The CDR3 is made up of 15 amino acids. Germline values: CDR1 SGHTA, CDR2 FQGTGA. V and J are TRBV7-3 and TRBJ2-2; TRBD2 agrees at 7 bases. Input material: blood, either unsorted or a sorted T cell fraction (not recorded which). This TCR was sampled from a male donor with ankylosing spondylitis. This chain's CDR3 is CASSLTDGGAGELFF. Written as DNA, the CDR3 is TGTGCCAGCAGCCTAACGGATGGGGGGGCCGGGGAGCTGTTTTTT.